These 20 T cell receptor beta chains were sequenced from one sample in a study of blood T cell repertoires in COVID-19. TCRdb keeps only in-frame clones here, not all; method: immunoSEQ multiplex PCR. The sample includes 40,000 to 50,000 clones, around nine tenths of them seen just once. The sequenced sample consisted of peripheral blood. Receptor source: a man in his fifties or sixties with acute or convalescent COVID-19.

CDR3 nucleotides: TGTGCCAGCAGCCCCAGGACTAGCGGGGGGACGTACCAAGAGACCCAGTACTTC. Encoded protein: CASSPRTSGGTYQETQYF. The rearrangement links TRBV7-6 to TRBJ2-5, with TRBD2 identical over 14 bases. Trimming at V came to 5 bases and at J to 0 bases, leaving 8 bases not matched to a gene. Germline CDR1 and CDR2: SGHVS and FNYEAQ. The CDR3 covers 18 residues.

The chain joins TRBV4-2 to TRBJ1-5, with 7 nucleotides matching TRBD1. Germline V gene sequence: CDR1 LGHNA, CDR2 YNFKEQ. This CDR3 is 14 amino acids long. V lost 4 bases to trimming and J lost 4 bases; unmatched junction nucleotides: 4. The CDR3: CASSPTGWNQPQHF. The CDR3 nucleotides read TGTGCCAGCAGCCCGACAGGGTGGAATCAGCCCCAGCATTTT.

V and J are TRBV19 and TRBJ1-1; TRBD1 might be the D (5 bases). This CDR3 region has 14 residues. Germline assignment: CDR1 LNHDA and CDR2 SQIVND (reference sequence). V was trimmed by 7 bases and J by 1 base, leaving 13 bases between them. The CDR3 sequence is CASTQGIPNTEAFF. The CDR3 bases are TGTGCCAGTACCCAGGGCATTCCGAACACTGAAGCTTTCTTT. Together with reference TRBV19 and TRBJ1-1, the CDR3 gives the full variable domain: DGGITQSPKYLFRKEGQNVTLSCEQNLNHDAMYWYRQDPGQGLRLIYYSQIVNDFQKGDIAEGYSVSREKKESFPLTVTSAQKNPTAFYLCASTQGIPNTEAFFGQGTRLTVV.

This chain joins TRBV6-5 and TRBJ1-2; TRBD1 matches 8 bases. This CDR3 has 14 amino acids. With V trimmed by 5 bases and J by 3 bases, 5 bases remained unmatched. Germline V gene lookup returns CDR1 MNHEY and CDR2 SVGAGI. CDR3 region: CASSKPTGDYGYTF. For the CDR3, the DNA is TGTGCCAGCAGTAAGCCGACAGGGGACTATGGCTACACCTTC.

V usage is TRBV3-1 (or the pseudogene TRBV3-2) and J usage is TRBJ2-3; D call uncertain. CDR1 LGHDT and CDR2 YNNKEL come from the germline V gene (reference sequence). This CDR3 has 13 residues. V was cut by 2 bases and J by 6 bases, with 9 bases left in between. The CDR3 loop is CASSQNPVDTQYF. DNA of the CDR3: TGTGCCAGCAGCCAAAATCCCGTTGATACGCAGTATTTT.

V and J are TRBV27 and TRBJ1-1; D is uncertain. CDR1 is MNHEY, CDR2 SMNVEV, per germline (reference sequence). The V end was cut by 2 bases, the J end by 4 bases, with 11 bases between. This CDR3 has 14 amino acids. CDR3 bases: TGTGCCAGCAGTTTACTTGGTGGGAGCACTGAAGCTTTCTTT. Its protein is CASSLLGGSTEAFF.

This rearrangement joins TRBV28 to TRBJ2-7; a possible D gene is TRBD2 (5 bases). The CDR3 extends over 11 amino acids. V was cut by 2 bases and J by 12 bases, with 11 bases left in between. Germline CDR1 reads MDHEN; CDR2 reads SYDVKM. This chain's CDR3 is CASSLMGSWYF. Here the CDR3 DNA reads TGTGCCAGCAGTTTAATGGGGAGTTGGTACTTC.

V gene TRBV6-5 combines with J gene TRBJ2-7; tentative D call: TRBD1 (5 bases). The CDR3 sequence is 16 residues long. The germline CDR1 and CDR2 sequences are MNHEY and SVGAGI. V was cut by 4 bases and J by 2 bases, with 18 bases left in between. For the CDR3, the DNA is TGTGCCAGCAGTTCGCAACTGGAGACAGCAACCTACGAGCAGTACTTC. Its translation is CASSSQLETATYEQYF.

This rearrangement joins TRBV12-3 or TRBV12-4 to TRBJ2-5; the D gene is possibly TRBD2 (5 bases). The germline V and J ends were trimmed by 7 bases and 5 bases, with 14 bases remaining between them. The CDR3 is made up of 13 amino acids. The CDR3 DNA follows: TGTGCCAGCACCTCCCGGCTAGCTGAGACCCAGTACTTC. Its protein product is CASTSRLAETQYF.

The chain has TRBV5-1 and TRBJ2-1; 11 bases line up with TRBD2. This CDR3 is built from 20 residues. The junction had 16 bases not matched to a gene; V was cut back by 1 base and J by 4 bases. CDR1 is SGHRS and CDR2 is YFSETQ in the germline V gene. The CDR3 spells CASSLFPLTTGTSGYNEQFF. CDR3 nucleotides: TGCGCCAGCAGCTTGTTCCCACTTACCACGGGGACTAGCGGTTACAATGAGCAGTTCTTC.

The chain combines TRBV7-8 with TRBJ1-1; D might be TRBD1 (6 bases). The CDR3 extends over 18 amino acids. CDR1 and CDR2 (germline): SGHVS, FQNEAQ. V was cut by 1 base and J by 7 bases, with 25 bases left in between. Written as DNA, the CDR3 is TGTGCCAGCAGCTTAGGATCCCCTTCGGAGAACAGGGCCTATGAAGCTTTCTTT. Encoded protein: CASSLGSPSENRAYEAFF.

This rearrangement joins TRBV6-5 to TRBJ1-2; D may be TRBD1 (6 bases). Trimming took off 8 bases at V and 10 bases at J, with 20 bases between the two ends. The CDR3 totals 13 residues. CDR1 and CDR2 from the germline V gene are MNHEY and SVGAGI. CDR3 in DNA: TGTGCCAGCCACCCTGGGGGCTACGGTGACTACACCTTC. It encodes CASHPGGYGDYTF.

The rearrangement uses TRBV18 and TRBJ1-1, with 8 bases matching TRBD1. J was trimmed by 2 bases and V by 1 base; bases with no gene match: 9. The germline V gene encodes CDR1 KGHSH and CDR2 LQKENI. The CDR3 has 17 residues. CDR3 nucleotide sequence: TGTGCCAGCTCACCACTCCTTAAAACAGGGGGAAACACTGAAGCTTTCTTT. Amino acids: CASSPLLKTGGNTEAFF.

This chain joins TRBV5-1 and TRBJ2-5; 8 nucleotides align to TRBD2. Germline V gene data show CDR1 as SGHRS and CDR2 as YFSETQ. Unmatched junction bases numbered 5, after V lost 6 bases and J lost 1 base. CDR3 length: 14 residues. In DNA, the CDR3 is TGCGCCAGCAACGGGGGGGCCCTCCAAGAGACCCAGTACTTC. Translating it yields CASNGGALQETQYF.

The genes are TRBV18 and TRBJ1-2; possibly TRBD1 for D (5 bases). CDR1 KGHSH and CDR2 LQKENI come from the germline V gene. The CDR3 covers 15 residues. Trimming took 4 bases from V and 3 from J, leaving 15 bases between them. CDR3 DNA: TGTGCCAGCTCACTCCTAGGGCAGGGCGACTATGGCTACACCTTC. It yields the protein CASSLLGQGDYGYTF.

This chain links TRBV3-1 (or the pseudogene TRBV3-2) with TRBJ2-2; D may be TRBD2 (6 bases). The CDR3 is 15 amino acids. Trimming removed 4 bases from V and 4 bases from J, with 13 bases in between. CDR1 is LGHDT and CDR2 is YNNKEL in the germline V gene (reference sequence). The DNA of the CDR3 is TGTGCCAGCAGCCCGGGGAACGGGGGCACCGGGGAGCTGTTTTTT. This translates into CASSPGNGGTGELFF.

This chain uses TRBV7-2 with TRBJ2-7, with TRBD1 identical over 7 bases. Germline CDR1 and CDR2: SGHTA and FQGNSA. The CDR3 is 14 residues long. The trim removed 5 bases at V and 2 bases at J, leaving 6 bases unmatched. This CDR3 is CASSLGQVAYEQYF. The CDR3 DNA follows: TGTGCCAGCAGCCTAGGACAGGTGGCCTACGAGCAGTACTTC.

CDR3 bases: TGTGCCAGCAGTTCGGCGGACAGGGGTCACCAAGAGACCCAGTACTTC. Amino acids: CASSSADRGHQETQYF. This chain uses TRBV27 with TRBJ2-5; TRBD1 matches at 9 bases. This CDR3 has 16 residues. The germline V gene has CDR1 MNHEY and CDR2 SMNVEV (reference sequence). The V and J ends lost 4 bases and 0 bases, in that order; junction bases with no gene match: 6.

The CDR3 DNA reads TGTGCCATCAGTGTCCAGGGAGGTGGTGAGCAGTTCTTC. It codes for CAISVQGGGEQFF. The chain carries TRBV10-3 and TRBJ2-1; tentatively, D is TRBD2 (6 bases). The CDR3 runs to 13 residues. The germline V gene has CDR1 ENHRY and CDR2 SYGVKD. V was cut by 4 bases and J by 9 bases, with 13 bases left in between.

V gene TRBV11-3 combines with J gene TRBJ1-1; D is possibly TRBD1 (5 bases). V was trimmed by 5 bases and J by 0 bases, leaving 13 bases between them. The CDR3 spans 15 residues. The germline gives CDR1 SGHNT, CDR2 YENEEA. For the CDR3, the DNA is TGTGCCAGCAGCCCCGGGGGGACCTTGAACACTGAAGCTTTCTTT. As protein: CASSPGGTLNTEAFF.